This passage covers 30 T cell receptor beta chains from one sample sequenced in a study of CD8+ T cells in alopecia areata. Sequencing used cDNA as its template, made by extracting RNA and reverse transcribing it. Profiled with immunoSEQ multiplex PCR; TCRdb holds only in-frame clones, not every one. The repertoire consists of 250,000 or so clones, none detected only once. Sorting relied on CD4, CD8alpha, NKG2D, NKG2ACE and other markers applied to pooled cutaneous lymph node cells. Sequenced material: CD4+ T cells sorted from a lymph node. These receptors came from a C3H/HeJ mouse with alopecia areata. Mouse strain MHC haplotype: H2-k.

This clone was counted a few times. Genes and germline come from the mouse. The observed sequence ends 4 residues before the CDR3 terminus, with the missing tail filled in from the germline J gene. The V gene is TRBV12-1, the J gene TRBJ2-7; no firm D call. In germline, CDR1 is SGHSN, CDR2 HYEKVE. This CDR3 spans 14 amino acids. The V and J ends lost 2 bases and 0 bases respectively, with 10 bases between them. CDR3 bases read: TGTGCCAGCTCTCCCACCCCCAGCTCCTAT. It specifies CASSPTPSSY. From start to end, the CDR3 is CASSPTPSSYEQYF.

Of note for this clone: Gene names are the mouse ones. Coverage ceases 4 residues before the CDR3 finishes, and the germline J gene fills in the end. The V gene is TRBV13-3, the J gene TRBJ2-1, with 10 positions matching TRBD1. This CDR3 contains 14 residues. Germline lookup yields CDR1 NNHDY and CDR2 SYVADS. Trimming removed 7 bases from V and 3 bases from J; junction bases left unmatched: 4. The covered CDR3 bases are TGTGCCAGCCAGGACAGGGGGAGCTATGCT. As protein: CASQDRGSYA. The whole CDR3 protein is CASQDRGSYAEQFF.

About this clone itself: Gene names and germline match the mouse. With the read ending 4 residues before the CDR3 end, the germline J gene is used to fill in that end. The genes are TRBV1 and TRBJ2-1, with a tentative D call TRBD1 (6 bases). Trimming cost V 1 base and J 0 bases, with 7 bases left between them. The CDR3 runs 15 residues. Germline lookup yields CDR1 NSQYPW and CDR2 LRSPGD (reference sequence). The covered CDR3 bases are TGCACCTGCAGTGCAGGGGACACTAACTATGCT. Translation: CTCSAGDTNYA. The whole CDR3 protein reads CTCSAGDTNYAEQFF. The variable domain in full, with the rest retrieved from reference TRBV1 and TRBJ2-1, is VTLLEQNPRWRLVPRGQAVNLRCILKNSQYPWMSWYQQDLQKQLQWLFTLRSPGDKEVKSLPGADYLATRVTDTELRLQVANMSQGRTLYCTCSAGDTNYAEQFFGPGTRLTVL.

Only a few counts were recorded for this clone. Gene names and germline refer to mouse. Read coverage stops 3 residues before the CDR3 terminus; the germline J gene supplies the remainder. Other DNA sequences of this sample code for an identical CDR3. This sequence joins TRBV1 and TRBJ1-6; D gene unclear. TRBJ1-6 is labeled an ORF, and its function is uncertain. CDR3 length: 15 residues. With 3 bases removed from V and 0 bases from J, the gap between germline ends came to 6 bases. CDR1 and CDR2 from the germline V gene are NSQYPW and LRSPGD (reference sequence). The covered CDR3 bases are TGCACCTGCAGTGCTCACAATTCCTATAATTCGCCC. Translated: CTCSAHNSYNSP. The whole CDR3 sequence reads CTCSAHNSYNSPLYF.

As to this clone: Mouse germline and gene names are used. Read sequence stops 4 residues before the CDR3 end, and the germline J gene provides the missing end. This sequence joins TRBV5 and TRBJ2-3, with D possibly being TRBD2 (6 bases). V dropped 0 bases and J dropped 0 bases, with 10 bases sitting between them. Per the germline V gene, CDR1 is LGHNA and CDR2 is YNLKQL (reference sequence). This CDR3 has 16 residues. CDR3 residues: CASSQDGGTSAETLYF. The CDR3 bases that were read are TGTGCCAGCAGCCAAGATGGGGGTACTAGTGCAGAA.

About this clone: Gene names refer to mouse genes. Sequencing ends 4 residues short of the CDR3 end; the germline J gene provides the rest. Other DNA sequences within the sample encode an identical CDR3. This sequence joins TRBV13-1 and TRBJ2-3, with D hard to call. The germline CDR1 and CDR2 sequences are NSHNY and SYGAGN. Trimming removed 0 bases at V and 0 bases at J, with 8 bases between. The CDR3 runs 15 residues. Incomplete CDR3 DNA: TGTGCCAGCAGTGATGCACCAGCTAGTGCAGAA. It translates to CASSDAPASAE. The CDR3 in its entirety is CASSDAPASAETLYF.

A remark on this clone: Gene names follow the mouse nomenclature. The read is 4 residues too short to cover the CDR3 end, so that end is filled in from the germline J gene. This chain links TRBV13-3 with TRBJ2-3; possibly TRBD2 for D (7 bases). Germline assignment: CDR1 NNHDY and CDR2 SYVADS. This CDR3 has 16 residues. Trimming took 0 bases from V and 0 from J, leaving 11 bases between them. The CDR3 sequence: CASSDGGAFSAETLYF. The sequenced part of the CDR3 DNA is TGTGCCAGCAGTGATGGGGGGGCGTTTAGTGCAGAA.

This clone was seen a few times. Gene names refer to mouse genes. The CDR3 end falls 4 residues outside the read, so it is completed with the germline J gene. Other DNA sequences in the sample encode the same CDR3. The gene calls are TRBV1 and TRBJ2-3, with TRBD1 matching 10 bases. Germline V gene data show CDR1 as NSQYPW and CDR2 as LRSPGD (reference sequence). Trimming took 3 bases from V and 3 from J; bases not matched to a gene: 0. The CDR3 consists of 14 residues. The covered CDR3 bases are TGCACCTGCAGTGCGGGACAGGGGGCAGAA. The encoded protein is CTCSAGQGAE. The complete CDR3 protein is CTCSAGQGAETLYF.

Remarks on this clone: Gene and germline names: mouse. The read falls 4 residues short of the CDR3 end, and the missing part is taken from the germline J gene. The sample contains more than one DNA sequence encoding this CDR3. The chain combines TRBV5 with TRBJ2-7, with 8 bases identical to TRBD2. CDR3 length: 15 amino acids. Germline V lookup: CDR1 LGHNA, CDR2 YNLKQL (reference sequence). The CDR3 DNA, read in part, is TGTGCCAGCAGCCAAGATCCAACTGGGGGTTAT. It specifies CASSQDPTGGY. The CDR3, in full, reads CASSQDPTGGYEQYF.

This clone was seen more than once but under ten times. Gene names and germline match the mouse. Coverage ceases 4 residues before the CDR3 finishes, and the germline J gene fills in the end. The J gene is TRBJ2-4, the V gene TRBV13-3, with 12 positions matching TRBD2. The CDR3 is 14 amino acids. Per the germline V gene, CDR1 is NNHDY and CDR2 is SYVADS. The part of the CDR3 DNA that was read is TGTGCCAGCAGGGACTGGGGGGGTCGGAAC. This codes for CASRDWGGRN. The entire CDR3 sequence reads CASRDWGGRNTLYF.

This clone showed up just a few times. All gene names here are mouse names. The CDR3 extends 4 residues past the end of the read, so its final part is completed from the germline J gene. The gene calls are TRBV19 and TRBJ2-3; 9 nucleotides match TRBD2. J gave up 0 bases and V 7 bases, and 6 bases lay outside the gene matches. This CDR3 has 15 amino acids. Looked up from germline, CDR1 is FNHDT and CDR2 is SITEND (reference sequence). The CDR3 DNA, read in part, is TGTGCCAGCGCACGACTGGGGGTCAGTGCAGAA. This codes for CASARLGVSAE. The entire CDR3 protein is CASARLGVSAETLYF. The entire variable domain, with the rest obtained from reference TRBV19 and TRBJ2-3, is as follows: GGIITQTPKFLIGQEGQKLTLKCQQNFNHDTMYWYRQDSGKGLRLIYYSITENDLQKGDLSEGYDASREKKSSFSLTVTSAQKNEMAVFLCASARLGVSAETLYFGSGTRLTVL.

There are a few counts of this clone. Gene names and germline refer to mouse. Read data end 4 residues before the CDR3 end; the end is taken from the germline J gene. V gene TRBV29 combines with J gene TRBJ2-5, with 7 positions matching TRBD1. Germline CDR1 and CDR2: MSHET and SYDVDS. V was pared by 7 bases and J by 1 base, with 2 bases of the junction left unmatched. The CDR3 extends over 13 amino acids. CDR3 protein: CASTTGDQDTQYF. CDR3 bases read: TGTGCTAGCACCACAGGGGACCAAGAC. Full variable domain (remainder filled in from reference TRBV29 and TRBJ2-5): DMKVTQMPRYLIKRMGENVLLECGQDMSHETMYWYRQDPGLGLQLIYISYDVDSNSEGDIPKGYRVSRKKREHFSLILDSAKTNQTSVYFCASTTGDQDTQYFGPGTRLLVL.

This clone has only a few counts. Gene labels here are mouse ones. The read halts 4 residues ahead of the CDR3 end, with the missing end drawn from the germline J gene. The V call is TRBV13-1, the J call TRBJ2-5, with 13 bases identical to TRBD2. Germline V gene sequence: CDR1 NSHNY, CDR2 SYGAGN. This CDR3 region has 17 residues. The junction had 6 bases not matched to a gene; V was cut back by 3 bases and J by 2 bases. The CDR3 reads CASSGGGTGGGQDTQYF. Partial CDR3 DNA: TGTGCCAGCAGTGGCGGGGGGACTGGGGGGGGCCAAGAC.

A few counts support this clone. Genes here carry mouse names. The read is 4 residues too short to cover the CDR3 end, so that end is filled in from the germline J gene. This chain uses TRBV5 with TRBJ2-1; TRBD1 is a possible D gene (6 bases). V was pared by 1 base and J by 4 bases, with 11 bases between. The CDR3 length is 15 residues. Germline lookup yields CDR1 LGHNA and CDR2 YNLKQL (reference sequence). CDR3 loop: CASSQAGRGYAEQFF. Partial CDR3 DNA: TGTGCCAGCAGCCAAGCAGGGAGGGGGTATGCT.

This clone was seen a few times. Mouse gene names apply. With the read ending 4 residues before the CDR3 end, the germline J gene is used to fill in that end. This chain connects TRBV19 to TRBJ1-2; tentative D call: TRBD1 (5 bases). CDR1 is FNHDT and CDR2 is SITEND in the germline V gene (reference sequence). The CDR3 extends over 13 amino acids. Trimming removed 0 bases at V and 3 bases at J, with 6 bases between. The sequenced CDR3 bases are TGTGCCAGCAGTATAGAGGGGTACTCC. Translation: CASSIEGYS. The entire CDR3 protein is CASSIEGYSDYTF.

Regarding this clone: The gene names here belong to mouse. The read gets to within 4 residues of the CDR3 end, and the germline J gene fills in the rest. The identical CDR3 is also encoded by other nucleotide sequences in the sample. The chain links TRBV5 to TRBJ2-2; perhaps TRBD2 as D (7 bases). Per the germline V gene, CDR1 is LGHNA and CDR2 is YNLKQL (reference sequence). V lost 3 bases and J lost 1, with 9 bases in between. The CDR3 is 15 amino acids. The CDR3 protein is CASSQRGGNTGQLYF. The part of the CDR3 DNA that was read is TGTGCCAGCAGCCAGAGGGGGGGAAACACCGGG.

As to this clone: Here the gene names and germline are mouse. The read ends 4 residues shy of where the CDR3 ends; the end is completed using the germline J gene. The chain employs TRBV13-1 and TRBJ2-2; TRBD1 matches 8 bases. The trim removed 4 bases at V and 0 bases at J, leaving 2 bases unmatched. The CDR3 runs to 15 residues. CDR1 and CDR2 (germline): NSHNY, SYGAGN. Incomplete CDR3 DNA: TGTGCCAGCAGTAAACAGGGGGCAAACACCGGG. As protein: CASSKQGANTG. The entire CDR3 sequence reads CASSKQGANTGQLYF.

On this clone itself: The genes are named according to mouse. The read ends 4 residues before the CDR3 terminus; that terminus is restored from the germline J gene. The sample carries other DNA sequences with the same CDR3. V and J are TRBV13-1 and TRBJ2-1; D perhaps matches TRBD1 (7 bases). CDR1 and CDR2 from the germline V gene are NSHNY and SYGAGN. The length of the CDR3 is 14 residues. V lost 5 bases and J lost 1, with 10 bases in between. The chain's CDR3 is CASRAGGNYAEQFF. The sequenced part of the CDR3 DNA is TGTGCCAGCAGAGCAGGGGGGAACTATGCT.

This clone was seen a few times. Gene names and germline refer to mouse. The CDR3 goes on 4 residues after the read ends, and that part is filled in from the germline J gene. This chain uses TRBV13-1 with TRBJ2-2; D gene uncertain. This CDR3 is built from 14 residues. Trimming took 0 bases from V and 3 from J, leaving 6 bases between them. Germline loops: CDR1 NSHNY, CDR2 SYGAGN. The CDR3 loop reads CASSDALHTGQLYF. CDR3 DNA (partial): TGTGCCAGCAGTGATGCCCTCCACACCGGG.

Remarks on this clone: Genes and germline are mouse. The CDR3 goes on 4 residues after the read ends, and that part is filled in from the germline J gene. V and J are TRBV14 and TRBJ2-5, with 7 bases matching TRBD1. The CDR3 extends over 14 amino acids. Germline V gene sequence: CDR1 SGHDT, CDR2 FRDEAV. The covered CDR3 bases are TGTGCCAGCAGACTAGGGACAGTCCGGGAC. Translation: CASRLGTVRD. From start to end, the CDR3 is CASRLGTVRDTQYF.

Of note for this clone: Mouse gene names apply. The read ends 4 residues shy of where the CDR3 ends; the end is completed using the germline J gene. The same CDR3 arises from other DNA sequences in this sample as well. This chain links TRBV31 with TRBJ2-3, with TRBD1 matching over 8 bases. The germline V gene has CDR1 GKSSPN and CDR2 SITVG. This CDR3 contains 15 residues. Trimming took 0 bases from V and 3 from J; bases not matched to a gene: 5. CDR3 amino acids: CAWSLGGTGAETLYF. Partial CDR3 DNA: TGTGCCTGGAGTCTAGGTGGGACAGGAGCAGAA.

This clone was picked up a small number of times. The germline and genes are mouse ones. Different DNA sequences within this sample yield the same CDR3. The sequenced part of the CDR3 DNA is TGCACCTGCAGTGCGTCAGGGGCAGAA. Translating it yields CTCSASGAE. In full, the CDR3 reads CTCSASGAETLYF. The chain couples TRBV1 to TRBJ2-3; perhaps TRBD1 as D (5 bases). The read ends 4 residues shy of where the CDR3 ends; the end is completed using the germline J gene. Trimming took off 3 bases at V and 3 bases at J, with 7 bases between the two ends. This CDR3 contains 13 residues. CDR1 and CDR2 (germline): NSQYPW, LRSPGD (reference sequence).

Points on this clone: Genes and germline are mouse. The DNA ends 4 residues before the CDR3 does, and the rest of the CDR3 is filled in from the germline J gene. The gene calls are TRBV13-2 and TRBJ2-2; 9 bases line up with TRBD1. The CDR3 is 16 residues long. Germline values: CDR1 NNHNN, CDR2 SYGAGS (reference sequence). V was clipped by 0 bases and J by 4 bases; unmatched bases: 4. CDR3: CASGDDRGRTTGQLYF. The sequenced part of the CDR3 DNA is TGTGCCAGCGGTGATGACAGGGGGCGCACCACCGGG.

This clone turned up a few times. Gene names follow the mouse nomenclature. Read data end 3 residues before the CDR3 end; the end is taken from the germline J gene. The sample has other DNA sequences that encode this CDR3 too. J is TRBJ1-6 and V is TRBV13-1, with TRBD1 as a possible D gene (5 bases). TRBJ1-6 is designated an ORF whose function remains uncertain. Germline assignment: CDR1 NSHNY and CDR2 SYGAGN. The V end was cut by 5 bases, the J end by 1 base, with 7 bases between. The CDR3 loop spans 14 amino acids. Partial CDR3 DNA: TGTGCCAGCAGAGGACAATCCTATAATTCGCCC. Translating it yields CASRGQSYNSP. The CDR3 in its entirety is CASRGQSYNSPLYF.

This clone was seen ten or more times. Mouse germline and gene names are used. From the germline J gene comes the end of the CDR3, since the read stops 4 residues before it. The chain recombines TRBV14 with TRBJ2-2; 8 bases line up with TRBD1. The trim removed 5 bases at V and 3 bases at J, leaving 3 bases unmatched. The CDR3 extends over 14 amino acids. CDR1 SGHDT and CDR2 FRDEAV come from the germline V gene. The CDR3 protein is CASRPGGDTGQLYF. The sequenced part of the CDR3 DNA is TGTGCCAGCAGACCAGGGGGCGACACCGGG.

A word on this clone: Genes here carry mouse names. The read stops 3 residues short of the end of the CDR3; the missing end is completed from the germline J gene. The chain is built from TRBV19 and TRBJ1-6, with TRBD1 matching over 7 bases. TRBJ1-6 is assigned to the ORF class and has an uncertain function. With 5 bases clipped from V and 4 bases from J, the junction kept 3 bases outside the gene matches. This CDR3 spans 14 amino acids. Per germline, CDR1 FNHDT and CDR2 SITEND (reference sequence). The CDR3 here is CASRVTGYNSPLYF. CDR3 DNA, as far as it was read: TGTGCCAGCAGAGTGACAGGGTATAATTCGCCC.

On this clone itself: Mouse gene names and germline throughout. The read halts 3 residues ahead of the CDR3 end, with the missing end drawn from the germline J gene. V is TRBV5 and J is TRBJ1-6; D not resolved. TRBJ1-6 is an open reading frame whose function is uncertain. This CDR3 has 14 amino acids. The V and J ends lost 1 base and 7 bases respectively, with 8 bases between them. The germline V gene encodes CDR1 LGHNA and CDR2 YNLKQL (reference sequence). Here the CDR3 reads CASSQVGGNSPLYF. The part of the CDR3 DNA that was read is TGTGCCAGCAGCCAAGTCGGAGGGAATTCGCCC.

This clone was detected a few times. Germline and genes here are mouse. The read falls 4 residues short of the CDR3 end, and the missing part is taken from the germline J gene. Additional DNA sequences in this sample encode the identical CDR3. This chain links TRBV2 with TRBJ2-3; unclear D gene. V shed 0 bases and J shed 0 bases, with 4 bases lying between them. Germline V gene lookup returns CDR1 LGHNA and CDR2 YSYQKL. The CDR3 runs to 14 residues. The CDR3 is CASSQDRSAETLYF. CDR3 DNA, as far as it was read: TGTGCCAGCAGCCAAGATAGGAGTGCAGAA.

The sample holds a few counts of this clone. Gene names follow the mouse nomenclature. The read is 4 residues too short to cover the CDR3 end, so that end is filled in from the germline J gene. V gene TRBV31 combines with J gene TRBJ1-2; 7 bases agree with TRBD1. Losses at the gene ends were 0 bases for V and 2 bases for J; bases not matched to a gene: 3. Per germline, CDR1 GKSSPN and CDR2 SITVG. The CDR3 is 14 amino acids. CDR3 bases read: TGTGCCTGGAGTCTAGTCAGGGGGAACTCC. Its protein is CAWSLVRGNS. The CDR3 reads in full as CAWSLVRGNSDYTF. The full variable domain, in which reference TRBV31 and TRBJ1-2 provide the parts outside the CDR3, is AQTIHQWPVAEIKAVGSPLSLGCTIKGKSSPNLYWYWQATGGTLQQLFYSITVGQVESVVQLNLSASRPKDDQFILSTEKLLLSHSGFYLCAWSLVRGNSDYTFGSGTRLLVI.

This clone was seen more than once but under ten times. Here the gene names and germline are mouse. Sequencing ends 4 residues short of the CDR3 end; the germline J gene provides the rest. This chain uses TRBV13-1 with TRBJ2-2, with 11 bases aligning to TRBD2. V shed 4 bases and J 3 bases; nucleotides not matched to a gene: 2. The CDR3 runs to 15 residues. Germline CDR1 is NSHNY and CDR2 is SYGAGN. CDR3 sequence: CASSNWGGDTGQLYF. The sequenced part of the CDR3 DNA is TGTGCCAGCAGTAACTGGGGGGGCGACACCGGG.